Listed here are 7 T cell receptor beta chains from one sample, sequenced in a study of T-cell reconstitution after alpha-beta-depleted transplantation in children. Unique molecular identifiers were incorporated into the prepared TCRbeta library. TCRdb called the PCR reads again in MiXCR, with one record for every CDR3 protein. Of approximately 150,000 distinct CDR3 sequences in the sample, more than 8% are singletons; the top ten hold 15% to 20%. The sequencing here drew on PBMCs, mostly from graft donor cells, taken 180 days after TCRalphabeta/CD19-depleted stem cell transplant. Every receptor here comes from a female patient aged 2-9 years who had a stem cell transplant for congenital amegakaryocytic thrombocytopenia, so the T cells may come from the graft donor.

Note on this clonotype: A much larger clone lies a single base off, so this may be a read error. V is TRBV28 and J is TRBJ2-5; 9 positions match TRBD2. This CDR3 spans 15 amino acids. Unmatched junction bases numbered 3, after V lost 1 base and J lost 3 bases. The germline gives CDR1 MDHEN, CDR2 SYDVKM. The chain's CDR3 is CASSLLLAGEETQYF. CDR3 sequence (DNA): TGTGCCAGCAGTTTATTGTTAGCGGGGGAAGAGACCCAGTACTTC.

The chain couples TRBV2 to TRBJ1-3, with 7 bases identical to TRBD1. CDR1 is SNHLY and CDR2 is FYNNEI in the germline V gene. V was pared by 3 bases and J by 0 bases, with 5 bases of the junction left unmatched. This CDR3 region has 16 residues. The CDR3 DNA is TGTGCCAGCAGTGAGCACAGGGGCCTCTCTGGAAACACCATATATTTT. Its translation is CASSEHRGLSGNTIYF.

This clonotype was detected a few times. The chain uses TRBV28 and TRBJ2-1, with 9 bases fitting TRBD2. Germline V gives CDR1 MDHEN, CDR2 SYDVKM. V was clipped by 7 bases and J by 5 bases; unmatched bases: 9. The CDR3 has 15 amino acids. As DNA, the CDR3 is TGTGCCAGCATTTCCCTAGCGGGGATTCACAATGAGCAGTTCTTC. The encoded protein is CASISLAGIHNEQFF.

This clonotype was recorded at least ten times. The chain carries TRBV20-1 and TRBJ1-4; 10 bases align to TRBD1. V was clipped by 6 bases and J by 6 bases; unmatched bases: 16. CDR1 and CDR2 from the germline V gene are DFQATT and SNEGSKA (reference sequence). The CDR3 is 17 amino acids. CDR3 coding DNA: TGCAGTGCGGTAGCTCCCGGGACAGGGGCGGGGGATGAAAAACTGTTTTTT. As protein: CSAVAPGTGAGDEKLFF.

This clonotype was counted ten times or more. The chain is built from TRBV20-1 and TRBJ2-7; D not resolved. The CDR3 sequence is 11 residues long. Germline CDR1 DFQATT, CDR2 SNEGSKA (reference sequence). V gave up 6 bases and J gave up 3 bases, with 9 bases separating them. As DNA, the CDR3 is TGCAGTGCAAGGACCAACTACGAGCAGTACTTC. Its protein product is CSARTNYEQYF.

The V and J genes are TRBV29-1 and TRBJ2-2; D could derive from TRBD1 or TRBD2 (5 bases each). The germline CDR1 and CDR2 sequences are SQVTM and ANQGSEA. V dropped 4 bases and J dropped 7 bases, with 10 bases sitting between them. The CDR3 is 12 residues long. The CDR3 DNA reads TGCAGCGTTGGACAGCGGCACGGGGAGCTGTTTTTT. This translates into CSVGQRHGELFF.

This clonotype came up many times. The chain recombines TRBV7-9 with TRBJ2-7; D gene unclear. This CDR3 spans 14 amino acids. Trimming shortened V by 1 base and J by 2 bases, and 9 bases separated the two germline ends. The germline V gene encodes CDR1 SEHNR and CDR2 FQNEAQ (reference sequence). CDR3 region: CASSLETNPYEQYF. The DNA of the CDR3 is TGTGCCAGCAGCTTAGAGACGAACCCCTACGAGCAGTACTTC.